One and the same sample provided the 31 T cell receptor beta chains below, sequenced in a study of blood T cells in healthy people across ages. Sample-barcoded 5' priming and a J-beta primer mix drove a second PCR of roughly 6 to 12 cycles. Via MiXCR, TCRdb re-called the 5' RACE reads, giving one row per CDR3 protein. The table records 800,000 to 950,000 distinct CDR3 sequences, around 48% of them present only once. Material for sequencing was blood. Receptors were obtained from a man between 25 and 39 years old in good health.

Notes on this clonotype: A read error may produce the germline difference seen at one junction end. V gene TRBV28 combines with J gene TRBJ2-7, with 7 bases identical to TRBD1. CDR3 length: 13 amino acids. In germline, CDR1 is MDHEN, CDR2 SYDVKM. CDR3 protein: CAGSGQATYEQYF. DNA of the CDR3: TGTGCCGGCAGCGGACAGGCCACCTACGAGCAGTACTTC. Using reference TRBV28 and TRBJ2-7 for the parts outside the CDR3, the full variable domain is DVKVTQSSRYLVKRTGEKVFLECVQDMDHENMFWYRQDPGLGLRLIYFSYDVKMKEKGDIPEGYSVSREKKERFSLILESASTNQTSMYLCAGSGQATYEQYFGPGTRLTVT.

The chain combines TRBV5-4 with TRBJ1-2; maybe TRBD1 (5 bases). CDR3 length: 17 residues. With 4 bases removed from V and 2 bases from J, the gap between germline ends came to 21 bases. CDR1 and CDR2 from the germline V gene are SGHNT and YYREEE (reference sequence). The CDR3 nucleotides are TGTGCCAGCAGCCCGGGAGGGAGGGGTAGAGGCAACTATGGCTACACCTTC. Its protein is CASSPGGRGRGNYGYTF.

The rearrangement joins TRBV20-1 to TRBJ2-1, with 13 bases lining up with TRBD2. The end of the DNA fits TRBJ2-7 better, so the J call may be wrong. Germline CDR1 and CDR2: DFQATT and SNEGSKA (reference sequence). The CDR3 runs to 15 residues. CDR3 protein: CSAWGTSGASYEQYF. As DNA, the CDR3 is TGCAGTGCTTGGGGGACTAGCGGGGCCTCTTACGAGCAGTACTTC.

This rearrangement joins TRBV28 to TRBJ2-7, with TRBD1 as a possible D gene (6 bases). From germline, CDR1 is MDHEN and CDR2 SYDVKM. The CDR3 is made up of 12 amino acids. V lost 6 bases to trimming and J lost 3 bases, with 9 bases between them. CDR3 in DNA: TGTGCCAGCAGACAGACAGGCTACGAGCAGTACTTC. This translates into CASRQTGYEQYF.

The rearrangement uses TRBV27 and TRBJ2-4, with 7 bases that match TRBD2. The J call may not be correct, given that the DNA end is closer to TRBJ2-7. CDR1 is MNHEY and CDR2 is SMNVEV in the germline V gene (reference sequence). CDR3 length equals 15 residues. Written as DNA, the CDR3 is TGTGCCAGCAGTTTGCAGCCGGGAGGCCTCTACGAGCAGTACTTC. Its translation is CASSLQPGGLYEQYF.

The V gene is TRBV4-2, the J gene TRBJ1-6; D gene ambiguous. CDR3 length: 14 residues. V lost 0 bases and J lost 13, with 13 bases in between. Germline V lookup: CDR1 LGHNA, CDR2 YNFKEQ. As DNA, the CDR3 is TGTGCCAGCAGCCAAGAAATCGCCGGTTCCCCCCTCCACTTT. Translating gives CASSQEIAGSPLHF.

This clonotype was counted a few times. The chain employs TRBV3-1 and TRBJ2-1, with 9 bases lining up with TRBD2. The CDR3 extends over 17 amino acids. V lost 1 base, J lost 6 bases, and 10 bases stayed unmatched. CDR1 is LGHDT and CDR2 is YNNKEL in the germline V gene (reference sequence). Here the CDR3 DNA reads TGTGCCAGCAGCCAAGGATTGAGGCTAGCGGGGATCAATGAGCAGTTCTTC. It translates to CASSQGLRLAGINEQFF.

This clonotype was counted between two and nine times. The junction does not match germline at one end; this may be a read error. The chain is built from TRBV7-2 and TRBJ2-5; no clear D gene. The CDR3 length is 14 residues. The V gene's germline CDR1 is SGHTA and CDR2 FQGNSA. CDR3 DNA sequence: TGCGCCAGCAGCTTGGCCCGGGCGCAAGAGACCCAGTACTTC. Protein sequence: CASSLARAQETQYF.

The CDR3 DNA is TGTGCCATCAGCACTCAGCCCGGATTCACAGATACGCAGTATTTT. Amino acids: CAISTQPGFTDTQYF. The rearrangement uses TRBV10-3 and TRBJ2-3; D unresolved. This CDR3 has 15 residues. V was shortened by 6 bases and J by 2 bases, with 15 bases between the two germline ends. CDR1 is ENHRY, CDR2 SYGVKD, per germline.

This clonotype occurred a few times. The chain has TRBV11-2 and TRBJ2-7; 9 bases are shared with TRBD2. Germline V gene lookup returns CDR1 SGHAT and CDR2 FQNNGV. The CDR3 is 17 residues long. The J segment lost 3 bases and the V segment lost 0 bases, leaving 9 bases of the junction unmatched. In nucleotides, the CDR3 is TGTGCCAGCAGCTTAGATCACGGCCCACTAGCGGGCTACGAGCAGTACTTC. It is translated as CASSLDHGPLAGYEQYF.

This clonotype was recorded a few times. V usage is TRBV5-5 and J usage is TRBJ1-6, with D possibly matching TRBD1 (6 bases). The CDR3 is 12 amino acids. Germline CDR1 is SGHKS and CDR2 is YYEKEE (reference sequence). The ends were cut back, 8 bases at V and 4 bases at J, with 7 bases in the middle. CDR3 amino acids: CARTGYNSPLHF. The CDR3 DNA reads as TGTGCCAGAACAGGGTATAATTCACCCCTCCACTTT.

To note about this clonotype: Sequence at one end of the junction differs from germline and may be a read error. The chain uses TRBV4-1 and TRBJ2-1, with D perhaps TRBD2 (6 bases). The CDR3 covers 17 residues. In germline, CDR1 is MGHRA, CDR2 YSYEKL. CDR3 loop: CASSPLGTASSCNEQFF. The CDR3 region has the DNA TGCGCCAGCAGCCCGCTGGGGACTGCAAGCTCCTGCAATGAGCAGTTCTTC.

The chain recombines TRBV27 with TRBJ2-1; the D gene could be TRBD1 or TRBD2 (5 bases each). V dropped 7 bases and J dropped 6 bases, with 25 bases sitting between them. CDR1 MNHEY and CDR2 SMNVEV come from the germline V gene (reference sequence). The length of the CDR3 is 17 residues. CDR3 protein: CASNAVPGPKVGNEQFF. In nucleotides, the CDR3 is TGTGCCAGCAACGCCGTGCCGGGGCCCAAGGTAGGCAATGAGCAGTTCTTC.

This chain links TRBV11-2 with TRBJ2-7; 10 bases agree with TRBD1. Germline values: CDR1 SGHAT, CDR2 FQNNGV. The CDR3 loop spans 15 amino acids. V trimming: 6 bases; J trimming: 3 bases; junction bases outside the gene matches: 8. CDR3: CASRHPGTGVYEQYF. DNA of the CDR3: TGTGCCAGCAGACACCCCGGGACAGGGGTCTACGAGCAGTACTTC.

The CDR3 nucleotides read TGTGCCAGCAGTTCCCTACCGGGACAGTACACCGGGGAGCTGTTTTTT. This encodes CASSSLPGQYTGELFF. V is TRBV6-5 and J is TRBJ2-2, with 7 bases that match TRBD1. Looked up from germline, CDR1 is MNHEY and CDR2 is SVGAGI. The CDR3 sequence is 16 residues long. The ends lost 4 bases at V and 3 bases at J; junction bases unmatched: 8.

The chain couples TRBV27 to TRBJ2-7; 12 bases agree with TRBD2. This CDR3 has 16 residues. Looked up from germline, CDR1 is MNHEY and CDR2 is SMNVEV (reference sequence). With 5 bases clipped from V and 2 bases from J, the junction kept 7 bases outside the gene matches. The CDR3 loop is CASSKGTSGRTYEQYF. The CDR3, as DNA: TGTGCCAGCAGTAAAGGGACTAGCGGGCGGACCTACGAGCAGTACTTC.

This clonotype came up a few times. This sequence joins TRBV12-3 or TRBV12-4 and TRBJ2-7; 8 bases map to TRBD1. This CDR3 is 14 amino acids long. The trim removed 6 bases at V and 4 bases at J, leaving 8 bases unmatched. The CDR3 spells CASSGQGVGYEQYF. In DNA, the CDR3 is TGTGCCAGCAGCGGACAGGGAGTGGGGTACGAGCAGTACTTC.

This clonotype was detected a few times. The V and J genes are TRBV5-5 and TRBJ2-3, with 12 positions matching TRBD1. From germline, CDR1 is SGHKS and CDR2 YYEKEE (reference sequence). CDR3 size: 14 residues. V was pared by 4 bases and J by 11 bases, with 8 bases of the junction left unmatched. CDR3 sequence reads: CASSLGQGASVQYF. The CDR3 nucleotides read TGTGCCAGCAGCCTGGGACAGGGGGCCTCCGTGCAGTATTTT.

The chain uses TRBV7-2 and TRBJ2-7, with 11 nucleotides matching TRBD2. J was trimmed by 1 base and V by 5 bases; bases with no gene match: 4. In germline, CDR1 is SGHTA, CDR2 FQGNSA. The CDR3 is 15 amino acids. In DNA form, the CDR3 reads TGTGCCAGCAGCAAGACTAGCGGGGAGTCCTACGAGCAGTACTTC. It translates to CASSKTSGESYEQYF.

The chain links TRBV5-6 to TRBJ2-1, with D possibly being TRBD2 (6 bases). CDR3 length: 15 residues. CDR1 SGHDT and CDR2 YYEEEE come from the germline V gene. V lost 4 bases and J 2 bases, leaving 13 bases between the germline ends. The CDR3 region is CASSMGLVAYNEQFF. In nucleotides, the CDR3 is TGTGCCAGCAGCATGGGACTGGTCGCCTACAATGAGCAGTTCTTC.

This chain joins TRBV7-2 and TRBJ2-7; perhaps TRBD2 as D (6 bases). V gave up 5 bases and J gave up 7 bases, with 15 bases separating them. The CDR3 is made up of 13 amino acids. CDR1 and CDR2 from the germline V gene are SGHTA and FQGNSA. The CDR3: CASSAFESGEQYF. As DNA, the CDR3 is TGTGCCAGCAGCGCCTTCGAGAGCGGGGAGCAGTACTTC. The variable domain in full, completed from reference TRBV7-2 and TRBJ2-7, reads GAGVSQSPSNKVTEKGKDVELRCDPISGHTALYWYRQSLGQGLEFLIYFQGNSAPDKSGLPSDRFSAERTGGSVSTLTIQRTQQEDSAVYLCASSAFESGEQYFGPGTRLTVT.

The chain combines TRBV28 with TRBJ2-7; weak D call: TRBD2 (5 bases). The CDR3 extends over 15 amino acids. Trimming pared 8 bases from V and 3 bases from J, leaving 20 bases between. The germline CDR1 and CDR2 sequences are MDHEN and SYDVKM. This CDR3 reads CASAGFGPGDYEQYF. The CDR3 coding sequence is TGTGCCAGCGCCGGATTCGGCCCCGGGGACTACGAGCAGTACTTC.

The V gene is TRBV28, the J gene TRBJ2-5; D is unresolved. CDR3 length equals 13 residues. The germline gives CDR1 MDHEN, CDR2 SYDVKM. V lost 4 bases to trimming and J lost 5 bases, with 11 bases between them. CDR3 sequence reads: CASSCTNRETQYF. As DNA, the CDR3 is TGTGCCAGCAGTTGCACTAACCGGGAGACCCAGTACTTC. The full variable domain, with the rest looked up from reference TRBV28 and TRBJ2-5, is DVKVTQSSRYLVKRTGEKVFLECVQDMDHENMFWYRQDPGLGLRLIYFSYDVKMKEKGDIPEGYSVSREKKERFSLILESASTNQTSMYLCASSCTNRETQYFGPGTRLLVL.

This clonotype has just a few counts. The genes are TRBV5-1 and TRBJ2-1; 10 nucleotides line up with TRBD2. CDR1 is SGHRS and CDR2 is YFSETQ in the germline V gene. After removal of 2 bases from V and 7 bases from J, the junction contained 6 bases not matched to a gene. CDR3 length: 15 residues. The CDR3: CASSFERGGRNEQFF. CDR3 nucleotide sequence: TGCGCCAGCAGCTTCGAGCGGGGGGGAAGAAATGAGCAGTTCTTC.

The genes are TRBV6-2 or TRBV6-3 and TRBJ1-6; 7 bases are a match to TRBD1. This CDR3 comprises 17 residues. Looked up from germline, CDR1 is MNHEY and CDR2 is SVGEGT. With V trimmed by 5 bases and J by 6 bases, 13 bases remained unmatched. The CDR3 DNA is TGTGCCAGCAGTCTAGTCCCGGGACAGCGAACTAATTCACCCCTCCACTTT. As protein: CASSLVPGQRTNSPLHF.

The CDR3: CASSLDSSPNYGYTF. The DNA of the CDR3 is TGTGCCAGCAGCTTAGACAGCTCGCCTAACTATGGCTACACCTTC. The chain recombines TRBV7-6 with TRBJ1-2; D uncertain. The CDR3 contains 15 residues. From germline, CDR1 is SGHVS and CDR2 FNYEAQ. The V end lost 1 base, the J end lost 0 bases, and 9 bases lay between the germline ends.

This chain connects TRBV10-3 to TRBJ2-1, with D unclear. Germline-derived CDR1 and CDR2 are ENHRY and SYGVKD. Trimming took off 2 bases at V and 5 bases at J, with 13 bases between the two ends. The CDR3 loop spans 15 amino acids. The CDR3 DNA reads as TGTGCCATCAGTGAGGGCCAAACTCGTGACAATGAGCAGTTCTTC. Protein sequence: CAISEGQTRDNEQFF.

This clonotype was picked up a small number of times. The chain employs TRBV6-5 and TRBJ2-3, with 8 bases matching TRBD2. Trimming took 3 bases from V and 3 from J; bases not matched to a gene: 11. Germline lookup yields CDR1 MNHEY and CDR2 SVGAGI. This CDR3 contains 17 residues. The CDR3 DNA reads TGTGCCAGCAGTTATACCGGGACTAGAACAAGGACAGATACGCAGTATTTT. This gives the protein CASSYTGTRTRTDTQYF.

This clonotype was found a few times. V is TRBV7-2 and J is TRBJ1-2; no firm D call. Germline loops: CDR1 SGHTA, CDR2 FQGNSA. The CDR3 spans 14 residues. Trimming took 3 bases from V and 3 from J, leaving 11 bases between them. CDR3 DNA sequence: TGTGCCAGCAGCTTTGGTCAGCGGGACTATGGCTACACCTTC. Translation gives CASSFGQRDYGYTF. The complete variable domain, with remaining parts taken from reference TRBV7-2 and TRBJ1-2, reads GAGVSQSPSNKVTEKGKDVELRCDPISGHTALYWYRQSLGQGLEFLIYFQGNSAPDKSGLPSDRFSAERTGGSVSTLTIQRTQQEDSAVYLCASSFGQRDYGYTFGSGTRLTVV.

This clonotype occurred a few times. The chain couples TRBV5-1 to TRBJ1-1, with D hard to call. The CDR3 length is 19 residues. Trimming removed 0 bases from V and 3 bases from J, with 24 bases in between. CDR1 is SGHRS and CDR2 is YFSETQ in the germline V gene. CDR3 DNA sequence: TGCGCCAGCAGCTTGGCCTCGAAGTTGTCGGACGGGAGAGACACTGAAGCTTTCTTT. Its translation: CASSLASKLSDGRDTEAFF. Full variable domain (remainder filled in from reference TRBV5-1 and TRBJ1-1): KAGVTQTPRYLIKTRGQQVTLSCSPISGHRSVSWYQQTPGQGLQFLFEYFSETQRNKGNFPGRFSGRQFSNSRSEMNVSTLELGDSALYLCASSLASKLSDGRDTEAFFGQGTRLTVV.

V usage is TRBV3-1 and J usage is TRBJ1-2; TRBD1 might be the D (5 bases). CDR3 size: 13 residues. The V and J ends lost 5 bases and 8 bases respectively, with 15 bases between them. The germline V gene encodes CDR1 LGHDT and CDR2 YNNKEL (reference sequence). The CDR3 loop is CASSLQVSRGYTF. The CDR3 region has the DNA TGTGCCAGCAGCTTACAGGTTTCCCGCGGCTACACCTTC.